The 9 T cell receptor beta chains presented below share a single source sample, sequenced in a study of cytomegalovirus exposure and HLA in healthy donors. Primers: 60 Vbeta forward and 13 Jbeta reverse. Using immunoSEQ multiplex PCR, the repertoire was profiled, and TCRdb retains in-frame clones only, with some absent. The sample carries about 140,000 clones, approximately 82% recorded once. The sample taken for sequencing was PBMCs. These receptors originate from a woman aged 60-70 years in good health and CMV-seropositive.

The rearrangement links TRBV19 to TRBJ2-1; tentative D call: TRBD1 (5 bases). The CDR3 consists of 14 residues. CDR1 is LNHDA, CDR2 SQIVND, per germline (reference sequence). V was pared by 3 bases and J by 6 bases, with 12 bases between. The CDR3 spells CASSMTRVLNEQFF. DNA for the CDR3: TGTGCCAGTAGTATGACCAGGGTTCTCAATGAGCAGTTCTTC.

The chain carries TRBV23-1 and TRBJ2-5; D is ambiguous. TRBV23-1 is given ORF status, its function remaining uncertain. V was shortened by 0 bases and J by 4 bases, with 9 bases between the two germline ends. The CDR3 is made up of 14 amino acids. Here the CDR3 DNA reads TGCGCCAGCAGTCAATCTGAACTACCAGAGACCCAGTACTTC. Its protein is CASSQSELPETQYF.

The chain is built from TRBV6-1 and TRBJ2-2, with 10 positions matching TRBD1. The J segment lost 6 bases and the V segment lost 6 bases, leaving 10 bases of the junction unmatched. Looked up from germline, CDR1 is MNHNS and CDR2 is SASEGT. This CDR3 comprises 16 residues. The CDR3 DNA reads TGTGCCAGCAGGGAATGGAGACAGGGGGCCGCCGGGGAGCTGTTTTTT. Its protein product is CASREWRQGAAGELFF.

CDR3 in DNA: TGTGCCAGCAGCCACACGACTAATCCGAGCGAGCAGTACTTC. It translates to CASSHTTNPSEQYF. The chain carries TRBV13 and TRBJ2-7, with D perhaps TRBD2 (5 bases). Trimming cost V 5 bases and J 6 bases, with 17 bases left between them. Germline assignment: CDR1 PRHDT and CDR2 FYEKMQ (reference sequence). The CDR3 loop spans 14 amino acids.

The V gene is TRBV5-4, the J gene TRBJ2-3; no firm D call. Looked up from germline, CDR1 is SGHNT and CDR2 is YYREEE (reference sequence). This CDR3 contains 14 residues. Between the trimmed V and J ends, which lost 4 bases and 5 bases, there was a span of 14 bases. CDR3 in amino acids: CASSDGSFGDTQYF. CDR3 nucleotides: TGTGCCAGCAGCGACGGGTCTTTCGGAGATACGCAGTATTTT.

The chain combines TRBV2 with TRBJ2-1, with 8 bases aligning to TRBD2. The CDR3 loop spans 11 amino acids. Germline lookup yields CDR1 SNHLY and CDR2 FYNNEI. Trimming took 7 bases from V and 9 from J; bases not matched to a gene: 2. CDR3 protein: CASKLAAEQFF. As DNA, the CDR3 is TGTGCCAGCAAACTAGCGGCTGAGCAGTTCTTC.

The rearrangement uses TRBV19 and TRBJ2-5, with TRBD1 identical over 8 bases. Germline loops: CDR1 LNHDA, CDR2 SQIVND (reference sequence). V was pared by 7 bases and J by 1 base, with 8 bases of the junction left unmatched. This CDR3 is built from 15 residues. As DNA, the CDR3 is TGTGCCAGTAAAATCACAGGGGGTGTCCAAGAGACCCAGTACTTC. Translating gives CASKITGGVQETQYF.

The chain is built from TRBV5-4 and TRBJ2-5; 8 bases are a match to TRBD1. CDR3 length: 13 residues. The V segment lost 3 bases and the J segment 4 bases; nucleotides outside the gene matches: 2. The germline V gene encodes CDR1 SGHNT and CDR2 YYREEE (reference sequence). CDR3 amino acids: CASSSGQGETQYF. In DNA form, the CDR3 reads TGTGCCAGCAGCTCCGGACAGGGAGAGACCCAGTACTTC.

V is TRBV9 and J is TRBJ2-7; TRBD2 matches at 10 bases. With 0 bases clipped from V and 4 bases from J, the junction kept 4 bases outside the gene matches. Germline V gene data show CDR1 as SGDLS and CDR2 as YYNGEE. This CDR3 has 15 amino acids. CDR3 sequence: CASSVATSGTYEQYF. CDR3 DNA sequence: TGTGCCAGCAGCGTAGCAACTAGCGGGACTTACGAGCAGTACTTC.